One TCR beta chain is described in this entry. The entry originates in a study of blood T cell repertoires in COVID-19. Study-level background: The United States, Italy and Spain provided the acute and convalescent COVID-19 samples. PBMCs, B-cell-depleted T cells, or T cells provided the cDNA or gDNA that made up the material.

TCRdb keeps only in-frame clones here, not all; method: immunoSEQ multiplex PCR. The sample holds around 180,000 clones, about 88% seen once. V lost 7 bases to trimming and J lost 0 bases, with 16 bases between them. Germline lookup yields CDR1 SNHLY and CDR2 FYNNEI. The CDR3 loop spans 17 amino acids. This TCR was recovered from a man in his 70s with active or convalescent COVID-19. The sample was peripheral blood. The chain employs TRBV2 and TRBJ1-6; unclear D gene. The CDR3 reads CASKGVRGSSYNSPLHF. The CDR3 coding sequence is TGTGCCAGCAAGGGCGTTCGGGGAAGCTCCTATAATTCACCCCTCCACTTT.